This T cell receptor beta chain was documented in a study of beta chain features in type 1 diabetes. Whole-study findings and limits: Significant though moderate, a shortening of TCRB CDR3s appeared in all four CD4+ subsets of Type 1 diabetes patients.

Without exception, sorted populations had purity beyond 98%. Every bit of the isolated RNA underwent reverse transcription, so sequencing read expressed TCRB transcripts. The table came from immunoSEQ multiplex PCR; TCRdb's copy has only in-frame clones and leaves some out. The top ten hold approximately 0.011% of the sample, which has more than 300,000 clones, around 13% seen once. Points on this clone: The antigen remains unidentified.

Trimming took 5 bases from V and 3 from J, leaving 11 bases between them. Germline CDR1 is SQVTM and CDR2 is ANQGSEA. The CDR3 spans 12 residues. This TCR was recovered from a woman between 18 and 29 years old with type 1 diabetes. The sample consisted of naive CD4+ T cells from blood. The chain has TRBV29-1 and TRBJ2-7, with D perhaps TRBD2 (5 bases). This CDR3 is CSVSGESYEQYF. CDR3 coding DNA: TGCAGCGTTTCCGGGGAGAGCTACGAGCAGTACTTC.